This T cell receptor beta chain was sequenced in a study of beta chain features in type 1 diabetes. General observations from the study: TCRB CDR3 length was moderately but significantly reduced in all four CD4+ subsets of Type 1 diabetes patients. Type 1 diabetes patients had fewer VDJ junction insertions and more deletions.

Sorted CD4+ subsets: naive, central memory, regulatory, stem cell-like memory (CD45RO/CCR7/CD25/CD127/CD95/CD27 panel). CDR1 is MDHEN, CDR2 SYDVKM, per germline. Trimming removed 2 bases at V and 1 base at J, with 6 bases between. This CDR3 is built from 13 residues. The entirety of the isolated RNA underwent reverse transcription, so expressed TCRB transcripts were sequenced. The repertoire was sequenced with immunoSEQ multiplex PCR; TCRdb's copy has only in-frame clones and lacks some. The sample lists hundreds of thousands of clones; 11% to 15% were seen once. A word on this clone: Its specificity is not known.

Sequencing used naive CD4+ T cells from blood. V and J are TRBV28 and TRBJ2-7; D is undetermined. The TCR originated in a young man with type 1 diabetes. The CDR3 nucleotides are TGTGCCAGCAGTTTAAGCCAGTCCTACGAGCAGTACTTC. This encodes CASSLSQSYEQYF.